This passage covers 14 T cell receptor beta chains from one sample sequenced in a study of T cell responses to AZD1222 COVID-19 vaccine. Profiling relied on immunoSEQ multiplex PCR, and the TCRdb table lists in-frame clones only, not all of them. Seen here are roughly 180,000 clones, 85% to 95% observed once, and the top ten hold about 1.5%. Sequenced here: peripheral blood, sampled 28 days after the second AZD1222 dose. These receptors came from an adult who received the AZD1222 COVID-19 vaccine.

The V and J genes are TRBV18 and TRBJ1-1, with a possible D match to TRBD1 (5 bases). This CDR3 comprises 15 residues. Trimming removed 4 bases at V and 5 bases at J, with 17 bases between. Germline values: CDR1 KGHSH, CDR2 LQKENI. This CDR3 is CASSLFGAEDTEAFF. In nucleotides, the CDR3 is TGTGCCAGCTCACTCTTCGGGGCGGAGGATACTGAAGCTTTCTTT. The complete variable domain, with remaining parts taken from reference TRBV18 and TRBJ1-1, reads NAGVMQNPRHLVRRRGQEARLRCSPMKGHSHVYWYRQLPEEGLKFMVYLQKENIIDESGMPKERFSAEFPKEGPSILRIQQVVRGDSAAYFCASSLFGAEDTEAFFGQGTRLTVV.

This chain connects TRBV24-1 to TRBJ2-1; 13 bases are shared with TRBD2. V was pared by 4 bases and J by 0 bases, with 8 bases of the junction left unmatched. The germline V gene encodes CDR1 KGHDR and CDR2 SFDVKD. CDR3 length: 19 amino acids. The CDR3 DNA reads TGTGCCACCAGTGACAGGACTAGCGGGAGTATCAGCTCCTACAATGAGCAGTTCTTC. It specifies CATSDRTSGSISSYNEQFF.

The chain combines TRBV10-1 with TRBJ1-6; TRBD1 is a possible D gene (5 bases). V was trimmed by 11 bases and J by 2 bases, leaving 10 bases between them. The CDR3 is made up of 13 amino acids. Germline V lookup: CDR1 WNHNN, CDR2 SYGVQD (reference sequence). CDR3 nucleotide sequence: TGCGCCGCGGGGGGAGCCTATAATTCACCCCTCCACTTT. Its protein is CAAGGAYNSPLHF.

This chain connects TRBV13 to TRBJ2-5; 10 bases match TRBD2. CDR3 length: 15 residues. Per the germline V gene, CDR1 is PRHDT and CDR2 is FYEKMQ (reference sequence). Trimming cost V 4 bases and J 1 base; bases outside gene matches: 3. The CDR3 reads CASSWTSGIQETQYF. The CDR3 DNA is TGTGCCAGCAGCTGGACTAGCGGAATCCAAGAGACCCAGTACTTC.

The chain uses TRBV5-5 and TRBJ1-5; the D is unclear. In germline, CDR1 is SGHKS, CDR2 YYEKEE (reference sequence). V shed 1 base and J shed 0 bases, with 14 bases lying between them. This CDR3 contains 17 residues. The CDR3 is CASSLYGSHYSNQPQHF. CDR3 nucleotide sequence: TGTGCCAGCAGCTTGTATGGCAGTCACTATAGCAATCAGCCCCAGCATTTT.

The J gene is TRBJ2-7, the V gene TRBV6-2 or TRBV6-3; D gene uncertain. From germline, CDR1 is MNHEY and CDR2 SVGEGT. With 0 bases removed from V and 6 bases from J, the gap between germline ends came to 9 bases. This CDR3 spans 13 amino acids. In DNA form, the CDR3 reads TGTGCCAGCAGTTACTCGACGGTGGGCGAGCAGTACTTC. This encodes CASSYSTVGEQYF.

The chain combines TRBV18 with TRBJ2-7, with unresolved D. Germline loops: CDR1 KGHSH, CDR2 LQKENI. The CDR3 has 13 amino acids. Trimming took off 5 bases at V and 1 base at J, with 9 bases between the two ends. The chain's CDR3 is CASSITASYEQYF. The CDR3 coding sequence is TGTGCCAGCTCAATTACAGCGTCCTACGAGCAGTACTTC. Variable domain in full (rest from reference TRBV18 and TRBJ2-7): NAGVMQNPRHLVRRRGQEARLRCSPMKGHSHVYWYRQLPEEGLKFMVYLQKENIIDESGMPKERFSAEFPKEGPSILRIQQVVRGDSAAYFCASSITASYEQYFGPGTRLTVT.

The chain joins TRBV18 to TRBJ1-2, with a possible D match to TRBD1 (5 bases). The CDR3 totals 14 residues. Germline lookup yields CDR1 KGHSH and CDR2 LQKENI. V was clipped by 3 bases and J by 5 bases, with 13 bases between them. The CDR3 protein is CASSPGEQVYGYTF. In DNA, the CDR3 is TGTGCCAGCTCACCGGGTGAACAGGTATATGGCTACACCTTC.

The CDR3 nucleotides are TGTGCCAGCAGCTTCAAAGGAATCCCCTCCTACGAGCAGTACTTC. It specifies CASSFKGIPSYEQYF. V gene TRBV11-3 combines with J gene TRBJ2-7; D gene unclear. Germline-derived CDR1 and CDR2 are SGHNT and YENEEA. V was pared by 3 bases and J by 0 bases, with 12 bases between. This CDR3 comprises 15 residues.

The chain is built from TRBV5-1 and TRBJ2-7; TRBD2 matches 15 bases. V gave up 2 bases and J gave up 7 bases; unmatched junction bases: 13. The CDR3 length is 18 residues. Germline values: CDR1 SGHRS, CDR2 YFSETQ. In DNA, the CDR3 is TGCGCCAGCAGCTTCGGACTAGCGGGGGGGTCGGCTACGTTAGAGCAGTACTTC. Its protein product is CASSFGLAGGSATLEQYF.

The chain is built from TRBV6-1 and TRBJ2-2; 8 bases align to TRBD2. Trimming at V came to 2 bases and at J to 6 bases, leaving 8 bases not matched to a gene. Looked up from germline, CDR1 is MNHNS and CDR2 is SASEGT. The CDR3 runs 16 residues. The CDR3 bases are TGTGCCAGCAGTGAAATAAGCGGGAGAGGCTCCGGGGAGCTGTTTTTT. Residues: CASSEISGRGSGELFF.

The chain links TRBV6-5 to TRBJ1-2, with a tentative D call TRBD1 (5 bases). There are 13 residues in the CDR3. Trimming left V 6 bases short and J 4 bases short, with 12 bases between. CDR1 MNHEY and CDR2 SVGAGI come from the germline V gene. CDR3 nucleotide sequence: TGTGCCAGCAGGCTTCCCGGGGGCTATGGCTACACCTTC. Encoded protein: CASRLPGGYGYTF.

The chain combines TRBV11-2 with TRBJ2-3, with D possibly matching TRBD1 (6 bases). The CDR3 is 15 amino acids. V lost 4 bases and J lost 3, with 14 bases in between. Germline V lookup: CDR1 SGHAT, CDR2 FQNNGV. In nucleotides, the CDR3 is TGTGCCAGCAGCTCCCGGGGTCAGGGGACAGATACGCAGTATTTT. Translation: CASSSRGQGTDTQYF.

About this clone: The identical CDR3 is also encoded by other nucleotide sequences in the sample. The chain employs TRBV4-1 and TRBJ1-1; D is unresolved. V was cut by 1 base and J by 3 bases, with 3 bases left in between. CDR1 and CDR2 from the germline V gene are MGHRA and YSYEKL. The CDR3 contains 12 residues. CDR3 in amino acids: CASSQGDTEAFF. In DNA form, the CDR3 reads TGCGCCAGCAGCCAAGGGGACACTGAAGCTTTCTTT.